This TCR beta chain came from a study of graft-versus-host responses after intestinal transplantation. Profiled with immunoSEQ multiplex PCR; TCRdb holds only in-frame clones, not every one. There are over 85,000 clones in the sample; roughly nine tenths occur only once, and 0.15% to 0.2% lies in the top ten. For this clone: Its specificity is not known.

Unmatched junction bases numbered 9, after V lost 1 base and J lost 0 bases. The CDR3 is 17 amino acids. Germline CDR1 and CDR2: SGHKS and YYEKEE (reference sequence). This chain links TRBV5-5 with TRBJ1-1, with 7 positions matching TRBD1. The sequence was obtained from a human donor who was the organ donor for an intestinal transplant. Sequences were derived from unstimulated CD4+ T cells sorted from spleen or lymph node cells, sampled before transplant. CDR3 sequence: CASSLRQGSRMNTEAFF. The DNA for the CDR3 is TGTGCCAGCAGCTTGCGACAGGGATCTCGCATGAACACTGAAGCTTTCTTT.